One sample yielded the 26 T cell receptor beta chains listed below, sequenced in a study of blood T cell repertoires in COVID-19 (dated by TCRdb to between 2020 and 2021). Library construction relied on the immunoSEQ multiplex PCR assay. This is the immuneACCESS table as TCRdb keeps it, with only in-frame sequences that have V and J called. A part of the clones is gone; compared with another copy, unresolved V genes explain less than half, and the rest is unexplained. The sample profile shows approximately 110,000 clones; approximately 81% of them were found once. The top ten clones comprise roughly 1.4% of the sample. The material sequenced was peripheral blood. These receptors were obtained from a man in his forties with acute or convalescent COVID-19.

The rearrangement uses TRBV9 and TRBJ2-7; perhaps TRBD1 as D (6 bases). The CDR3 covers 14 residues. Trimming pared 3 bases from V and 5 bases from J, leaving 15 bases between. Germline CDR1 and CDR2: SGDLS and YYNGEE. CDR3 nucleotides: TGTGCCAGCAGCGGACGGCAGGGGTTCCACGAGCAGTACTTC. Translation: CASSGRQGFHEQYF. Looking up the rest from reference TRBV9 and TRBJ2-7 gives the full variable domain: DSGVTQTPKHLITATGQRVTLRCSPRSGDLSVYWYQQSLDQGLQFLIQYYNGEERAKGNILERFSAQQFPDLHSELNLSSLELGDSALYFCASSGRQGFHEQYFGPGTRLTVT.

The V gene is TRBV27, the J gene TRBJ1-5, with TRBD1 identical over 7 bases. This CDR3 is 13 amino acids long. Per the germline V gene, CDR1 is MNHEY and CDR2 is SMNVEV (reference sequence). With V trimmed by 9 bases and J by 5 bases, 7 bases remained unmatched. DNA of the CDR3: TGTGCCAGATTACAGGGGCACCATCAGCCCCAGCATTTT. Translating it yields CARLQGHHQPQHF.

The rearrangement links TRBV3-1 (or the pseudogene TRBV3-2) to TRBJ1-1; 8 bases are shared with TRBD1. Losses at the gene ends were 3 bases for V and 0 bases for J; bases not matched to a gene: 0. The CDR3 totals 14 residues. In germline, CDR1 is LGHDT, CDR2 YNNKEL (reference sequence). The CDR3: CASSQTGVNTEAFF. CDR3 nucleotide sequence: TGTGCCAGCAGCCAGACAGGGGTGAACACTGAAGCTTTCTTT.

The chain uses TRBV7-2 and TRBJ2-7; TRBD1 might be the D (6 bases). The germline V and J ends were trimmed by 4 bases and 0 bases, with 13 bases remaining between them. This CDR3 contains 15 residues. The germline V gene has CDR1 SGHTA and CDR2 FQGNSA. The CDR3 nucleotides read TGTGCCAGCAGCTCCTACCCGGACAGCTCCTACGAGCAGTACTTC. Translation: CASSSYPDSSYEQYF.

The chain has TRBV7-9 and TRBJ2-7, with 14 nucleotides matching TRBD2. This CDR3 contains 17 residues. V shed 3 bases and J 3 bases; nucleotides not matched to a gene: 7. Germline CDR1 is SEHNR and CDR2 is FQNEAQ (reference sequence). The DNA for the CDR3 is TGTGCCAGCAGCTTGAGTGACGGACTAGCGGGAGGCTACGAGCAGTACTTC. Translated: CASSLSDGLAGGYEQYF. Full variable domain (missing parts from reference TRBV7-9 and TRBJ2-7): DTGVSQNPRHKITKRGQNVTFRCDPISEHNRLYWYRQTLGQGPEFLTYFQNEAQLEKSRLLSDRFSAERPKGSFSTLEIQRTEQGDSAMYLCASSLSDGLAGGYEQYFGPGTRLTVT.

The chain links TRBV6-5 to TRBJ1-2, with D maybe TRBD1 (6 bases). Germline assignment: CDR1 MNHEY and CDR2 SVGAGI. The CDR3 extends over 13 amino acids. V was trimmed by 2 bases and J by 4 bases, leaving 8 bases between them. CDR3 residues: CASSYGDTYGYTF. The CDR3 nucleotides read TGTGCCAGCAGTTACGGGGACACCTATGGCTACACCTTC.

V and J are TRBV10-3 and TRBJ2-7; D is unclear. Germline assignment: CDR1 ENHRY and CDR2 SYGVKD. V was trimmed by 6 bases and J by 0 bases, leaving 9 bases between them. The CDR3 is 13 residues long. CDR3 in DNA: TGTGCCATCAGACCGCGTAGCTCCTACGAGCAGTACTTC. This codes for CAIRPRSSYEQYF.

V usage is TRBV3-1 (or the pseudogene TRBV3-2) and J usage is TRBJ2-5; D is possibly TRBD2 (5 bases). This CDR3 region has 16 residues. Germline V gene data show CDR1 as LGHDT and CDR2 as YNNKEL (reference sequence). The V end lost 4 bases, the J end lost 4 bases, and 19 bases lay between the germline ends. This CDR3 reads CASSRGTGLARETQYF. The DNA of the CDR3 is TGTGCCAGCAGCCGGGGAACTGGACTCGCCCGAGAGACCCAGTACTTC.

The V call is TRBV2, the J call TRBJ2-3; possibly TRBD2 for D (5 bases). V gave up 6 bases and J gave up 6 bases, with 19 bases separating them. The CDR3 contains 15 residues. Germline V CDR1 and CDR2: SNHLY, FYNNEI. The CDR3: CASRGYGKGADTQYF. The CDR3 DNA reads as TGTGCCAGCAGGGGATACGGGAAAGGTGCGGATACGCAGTATTTT.

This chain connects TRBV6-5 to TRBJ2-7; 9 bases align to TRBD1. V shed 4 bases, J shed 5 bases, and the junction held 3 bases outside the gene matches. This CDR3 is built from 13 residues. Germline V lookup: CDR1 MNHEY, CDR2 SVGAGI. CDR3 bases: TGTGCCAGCAGTTTGGGACAGGGAGACGAGCAGTACTTC. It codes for CASSLGQGDEQYF.

CDR3 sequence (DNA): TGTGCCAGCAGGAGAGTTACTAGCGGGAGGTACAATGAGCAGTTCTTC. Translated: CASRRVTSGRYNEQFF. The chain uses TRBV11-2 and TRBJ2-1; 12 bases align to TRBD2. The CDR3 totals 16 residues. CDR1 is SGHAT and CDR2 is FQNNGV in the germline V gene. The ends lost 6 bases at V and 4 bases at J; junction bases unmatched: 7.

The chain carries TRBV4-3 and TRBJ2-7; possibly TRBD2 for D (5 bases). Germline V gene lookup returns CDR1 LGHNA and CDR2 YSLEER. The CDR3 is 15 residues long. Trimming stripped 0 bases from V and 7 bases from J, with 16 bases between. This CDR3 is CASSQDPGVGKEQYF. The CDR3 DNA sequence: TGCGCCAGCAGCCAAGATCCCGGGGTCGGGAAGGAGCAGTACTTC.

The chain's CDR3 is CASSLGAGDIQYF. The CDR3 nucleotides are TGCGCCAGCAGCTTGGGGGCCGGGGACATTCAGTACTTC. This chain uses TRBV5-1 with TRBJ2-4, with D possibly being TRBD2 (5 bases). The germline gives CDR1 SGHRS, CDR2 YFSETQ. CDR3 length equals 13 residues. V lost 0 bases, J lost 8 bases, and 9 bases lay in between.

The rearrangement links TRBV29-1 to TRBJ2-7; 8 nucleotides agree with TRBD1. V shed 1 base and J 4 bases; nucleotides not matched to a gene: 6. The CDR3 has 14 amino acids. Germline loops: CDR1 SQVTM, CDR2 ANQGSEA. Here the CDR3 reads CSVEAGQGTYEQYF. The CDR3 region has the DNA TGCAGCGTTGAAGCAGGACAGGGAACTTACGAGCAGTACTTC.

The CDR3, as DNA: TGTGCCAGCAGACCCGGGACAGCTCTTAACTATGGCTACACCTTC. Its protein product is CASRPGTALNYGYTF. The V gene is TRBV6-5, the J gene TRBJ1-2; 7 nucleotides agree with TRBD1. Germline CDR1 is MNHEY and CDR2 is SVGAGI. The CDR3 has 15 amino acids. V dropped 6 bases and J dropped 1; count of bases not matched to a gene: 8.

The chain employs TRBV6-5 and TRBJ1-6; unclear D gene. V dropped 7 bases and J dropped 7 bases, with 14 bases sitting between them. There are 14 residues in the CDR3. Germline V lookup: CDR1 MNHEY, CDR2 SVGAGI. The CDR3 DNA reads TGTGCCAGCATGCTGACACGGAAGAATTCACCCCTCCACTTT. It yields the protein CASMLTRKNSPLHF.

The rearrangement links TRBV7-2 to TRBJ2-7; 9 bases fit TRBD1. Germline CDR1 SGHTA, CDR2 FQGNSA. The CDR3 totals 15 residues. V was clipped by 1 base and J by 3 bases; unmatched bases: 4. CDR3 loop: CASSLELGQGYEQYF. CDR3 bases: TGTGCCAGCAGCTTAGAATTGGGACAGGGCTACGAGCAGTACTTC.

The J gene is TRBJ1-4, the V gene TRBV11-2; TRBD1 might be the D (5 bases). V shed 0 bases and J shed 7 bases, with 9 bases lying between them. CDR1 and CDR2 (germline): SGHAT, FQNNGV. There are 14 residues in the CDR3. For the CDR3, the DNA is TGTGCCAGCAGCTTAGATCGGGGGGGTGAAAAACTGTTTTTT. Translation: CASSLDRGGEKLFF.

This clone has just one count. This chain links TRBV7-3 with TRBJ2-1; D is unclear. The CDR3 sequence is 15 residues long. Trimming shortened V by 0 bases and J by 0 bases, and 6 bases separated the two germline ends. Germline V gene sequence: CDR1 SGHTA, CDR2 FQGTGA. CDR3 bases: TGTGCCAGCAGCTTAACGGCGGACTCCTACAATGAGCAGTTCTTC. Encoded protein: CASSLTADSYNEQFF. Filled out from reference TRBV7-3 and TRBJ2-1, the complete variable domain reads GAGVSQTPSNKVTEKGKYVELRCDPISGHTALYWYRQSLGQGPEFLIYFQGTGAADDSGLPNDRFFAVRPEGSVSTLKIQRTERGDSAVYLCASSLTADSYNEQFFGPGTRLTVL.

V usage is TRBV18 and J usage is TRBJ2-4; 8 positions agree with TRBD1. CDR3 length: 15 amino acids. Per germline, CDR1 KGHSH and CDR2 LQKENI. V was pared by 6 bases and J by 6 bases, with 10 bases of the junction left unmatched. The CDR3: CASSTGTGGGNIQYF. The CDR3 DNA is TGTGCCAGCTCGACCGGGACAGGTGGTGGAAACATTCAGTACTTC.

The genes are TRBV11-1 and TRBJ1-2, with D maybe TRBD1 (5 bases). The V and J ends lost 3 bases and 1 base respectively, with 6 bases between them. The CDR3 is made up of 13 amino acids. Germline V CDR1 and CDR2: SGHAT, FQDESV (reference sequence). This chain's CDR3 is CASSLQGNYGYTF. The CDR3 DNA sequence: TGTGCCAGCAGCTTGCAGGGTAACTATGGCTACACCTTC. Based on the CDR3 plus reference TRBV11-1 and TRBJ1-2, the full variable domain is EAEVAQSPRYKITEKSQAVAFWCDPISGHATLYWYRQILGQGPELLVQFQDESVVDDSQLPKDRFSAERLKGVDSTLKIQPAELGDSAMYLCASSLQGNYGYTFGSGTRLTVV.

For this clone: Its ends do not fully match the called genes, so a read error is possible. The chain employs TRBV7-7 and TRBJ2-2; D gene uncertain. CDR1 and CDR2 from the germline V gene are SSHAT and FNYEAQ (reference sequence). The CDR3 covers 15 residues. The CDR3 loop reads CASSNRHSRTGELFF. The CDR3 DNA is TGTGCTAGCAGCAACCGACACTCGCGCACCGGGGAGCTGTTTTTT.

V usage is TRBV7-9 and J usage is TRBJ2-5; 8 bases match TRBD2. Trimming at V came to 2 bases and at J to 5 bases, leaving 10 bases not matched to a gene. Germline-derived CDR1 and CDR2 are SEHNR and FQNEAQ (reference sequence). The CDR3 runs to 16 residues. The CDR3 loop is CASSLLRGALIETQYF. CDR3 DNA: TGTGCCAGCAGCTTATTGCGGGGGGCCCTAATCGAGACCCAGTACTTC. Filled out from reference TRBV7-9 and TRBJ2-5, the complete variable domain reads DTGVSQNPRHKITKRGQNVTFRCDPISEHNRLYWYRQTLGQGPEFLTYFQNEAQLEKSRLLSDRFSAERPKGSFSTLEIQRTEQGDSAMYLCASSLLRGALIETQYFGPGTRLLVL.

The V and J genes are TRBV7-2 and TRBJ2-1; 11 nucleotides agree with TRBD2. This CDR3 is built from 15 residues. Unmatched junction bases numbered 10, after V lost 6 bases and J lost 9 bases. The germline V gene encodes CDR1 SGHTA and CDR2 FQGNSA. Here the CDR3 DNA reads TGTGCCAGCAGACCACGACTAGCGGGGTGGGGTGAGCAGTTCTTC. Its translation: CASRPRLAGWGEQFF.

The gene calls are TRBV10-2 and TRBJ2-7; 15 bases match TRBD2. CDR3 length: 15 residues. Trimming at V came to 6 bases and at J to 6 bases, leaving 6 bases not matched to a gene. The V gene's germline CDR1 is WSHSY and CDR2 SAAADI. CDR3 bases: TGCGCCAGCAGGAGGACTAGCGGGGGGGCGCCCGAGCAGTACTTC. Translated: CASRRTSGGAPEQYF.

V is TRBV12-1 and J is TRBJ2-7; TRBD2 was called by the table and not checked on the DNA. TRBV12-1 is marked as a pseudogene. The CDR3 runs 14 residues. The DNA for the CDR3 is TGTGCCAGCAAAGGACTAGCGGGATCCTACGAGCAGTACTTC. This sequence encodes CASKGLAGSYEQYF.